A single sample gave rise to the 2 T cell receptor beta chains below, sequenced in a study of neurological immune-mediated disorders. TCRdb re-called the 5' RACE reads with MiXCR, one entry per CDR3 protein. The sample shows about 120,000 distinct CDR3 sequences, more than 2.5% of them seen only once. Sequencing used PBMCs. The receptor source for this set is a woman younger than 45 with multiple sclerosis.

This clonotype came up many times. As DNA, the CDR3 is TGTGCCAGCAGTAGCCATAGCGGGCCCACCTACAATGAGCAGTTCTTC. Its protein product is CASSSHSGPTYNEQFF. The chain combines TRBV6-5 with TRBJ2-1, with TRBD2 matching over 7 bases. V was pared by 5 bases and J by 2 bases, with 9 bases of the junction left unmatched. Germline lookup yields CDR1 MNHEY and CDR2 SVGAGI. This CDR3 contains 16 residues.

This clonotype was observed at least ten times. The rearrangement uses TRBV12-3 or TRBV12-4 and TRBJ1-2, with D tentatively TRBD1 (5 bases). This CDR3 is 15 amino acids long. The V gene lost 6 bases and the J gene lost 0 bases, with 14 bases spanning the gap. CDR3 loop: CASRTPQGPNYGYTF. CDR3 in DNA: TGTGCCAGCAGAACCCCGCAGGGACCTAACTATGGCTACACCTTC.